This T cell receptor beta chain originates from a study of cytomegalovirus exposure and HLA in healthy donors. Study-level results: Looking again later, the authors saw that most CMV-associated TCR beta chains seemed HLA-restricted.

Amplification used 60 Vbeta primers and 13 Jbeta primers. Data came from immunoSEQ multiplex PCR; TCRdb stores just in-frame clones and leaves some out. The table has around 190,000 clones, 65% to 75% seen once. Concerning this clone: Its antigen is unidentified.

Germline CDR1 and CDR2: SQVTM and ANQGSEA. The CDR3 is 14 amino acids. V lost 4 bases to trimming and J lost 0 bases, with 12 bases between them. The chain joins TRBV29-1 to TRBJ1-1, with no clear D. The sequencing input was PBMCs. The TCR sequence derives from a man aged 25-40 years in good health and CMV-seropositive. The CDR3 protein is CSVGKSGMNTEAFF. DNA of the CDR3: TGCAGCGTTGGGAAGTCGGGGATGAACACTGAAGCTTTCTTT. The variable domain in full, completed from reference TRBV29-1 and TRBJ1-1, reads SAVISQKPSRDICQRGTSLTIQCQVDSQVTMMFWYRQQPGQSLTLIATANQGSEATYESGFVIDKFPISRPNLTFSTLTVSNMSPEDSSIYLCSVGKSGMNTEAFFGQGTRLTVV.